These 25 T cell receptor beta chains share one sample of origin, sequenced in a study of PD-1 blockade in classical Hodgkin lymphoma. Regarding time point: cycle 4 day 1 (C4D1), after 6 weeks of nivolumab. No patient escaped relapse after autologous stem cell transplantation, and brentuximab vedotin exposure varied. Investigators isolated CD4+ T cells from thawed PBMCs through magnetic negative selection. TCRdb's table, derived via immunoSEQ multiplex PCR, lists solely in-frame clones and lacks some. The profile shows 25,000 to 30,000 clones, more than 85% of them singletons. The starting material was CD4+ T cells from blood, obtained before the fourth cycle of nivolumab. These receptors all come from a human donor with classical Hodgkin lymphoma.

This chain joins TRBV27 and TRBJ1-5; TRBD1 is a possible D gene (5 bases). V was pared by 5 bases and J by 0 bases, with 11 bases between. Germline CDR1 MNHEY, CDR2 SMNVEV (reference sequence). This CDR3 contains 15 residues. CDR3 protein: CASSRGTSSNQPQHF. The CDR3 coding sequence is TGTGCCAGCAGTCGCGGGACTTCTAGCAATCAGCCCCAGCATTTT.

The rearrangement uses TRBV7-9 and TRBJ1-2, with 10 bases identical to TRBD1. From germline, CDR1 is SEHNR and CDR2 FQNEAQ (reference sequence). With 1 base clipped from V and 4 bases from J, the junction kept 6 bases outside the gene matches. The CDR3 sequence is 16 residues long. The CDR3 DNA sequence: TGTGCCAGCAGCTTAGGCCCGGGACAGGGGTCCTATGGCTACACCTTC. This encodes CASSLGPGQGSYGYTF.

In its sample, this clone was seen once. In nucleotides, the CDR3 is TGTGCCAGCAACCGGCCAGGAGCCCTCACAGATACGCAGTATTTT. It encodes CASNRPGALTDTQYF. The gene calls are TRBV28 and TRBJ2-3; the D is unclear. The CDR3 is made up of 15 amino acids. Germline V gene data show CDR1 as MDHEN and CDR2 as SYDVKM. V gave up 7 bases and J gave up 2 bases, with 16 bases separating them.

The chain carries TRBV18 and TRBJ2-2; no firm D call. Germline V gene sequence: CDR1 KGHSH, CDR2 LQKENI. V was trimmed by 3 bases and J by 6 bases, leaving 20 bases between them. The CDR3 consists of 17 residues. Here the CDR3 reads CASSPSVVTMIAGELFF. As DNA, the CDR3 is TGTGCCAGCTCACCGTCGGTAGTTACCATGATCGCCGGGGAGCTGTTTTTT.

The V and J genes are TRBV28 and TRBJ2-5; TRBD1 matches at 8 bases. CDR1 and CDR2 (germline): MDHEN, SYDVKM. The CDR3 runs 15 residues. The trim removed 6 bases at V and 7 bases at J, leaving 13 bases unmatched. The CDR3 region has the DNA TGTGCCAGCAGCCGAGACAGGGGAAGAGTGTGGACCCAGTACTTC. This encodes CASSRDRGRVWTQYF.

The genes are TRBV29-1 and TRBJ2-1; 10 bases match TRBD2. The trim removed 6 bases at V and 4 bases at J, leaving 15 bases unmatched. Per the germline V gene, CDR1 is SQVTM and CDR2 is ANQGSEA. The CDR3 is 17 amino acids. The CDR3 DNA reads as TGCAGCGTCGTCACCCGACTGAGCGGGGGGGCGTACAATGAGCAGTTCTTC. The encoded protein is CSVVTRLSGGAYNEQFF.

J is TRBJ2-7 and V is TRBV5-1; the match to TRBD1 covers 9 bases. V trimming: 3 bases; J trimming: 5 bases; junction bases outside the gene matches: 9. Germline CDR1 SGHRS, CDR2 YFSETQ. The CDR3 extends over 15 amino acids. CDR3 sequence (DNA): TGCGCCAGCAGCTCAAAGCCGGGACAGGGAGACGAGCAGTACTTC. Translation: CASSSKPGQGDEQYF.

The chain uses TRBV19 and TRBJ2-3; D possibly uses TRBD1 or TRBD2 (5 bases each). The ends were cut back, 3 bases at V and 8 bases at J, with 12 bases in the middle. The CDR3 length is 13 residues. CDR1 is LNHDA, CDR2 SQIVND, per germline (reference sequence). The CDR3 nucleotides are TGTGCCAGTAGTATGACGGGGCAGGTTACGCAGTATTTT. Protein: CASSMTGQVTQYF. The full variable domain, completed using reference TRBV19 and TRBJ2-3, is DGGITQSPKYLFRKEGQNVTLSCEQNLNHDAMYWYRQDPGQGLRLIYYSQIVNDFQKGDIAEGYSVSREKKESFPLTVTSAQKNPTAFYLCASSMTGQVTQYFGPGTRLTVL.

The sample holds a few counts of this clone. This chain joins TRBV10-3 and TRBJ1-2; 7 nucleotides line up with TRBD1. CDR1 is ENHRY and CDR2 is SYGVKD in the germline V gene. This CDR3 has 13 amino acids. V lost 10 bases to trimming and J lost 5 bases; unmatched junction nucleotides: 10. For the CDR3, the DNA is TGTGCCACCGACCCCGGGACAGTATATGGCTACACCTTC. As protein: CATDPGTVYGYTF.

The rearrangement joins TRBV9 to TRBJ2-2; D possibly corresponds to TRBD2 (5 bases). This CDR3 spans 17 amino acids. In germline, CDR1 is SGDLS, CDR2 YYNGEE. V was clipped by 0 bases and J by 1 base, with 13 bases between them. DNA for the CDR3: TGTGCCAGCAGCGTAGCTCGAGGACTTCAGAACACCGGGGAGCTGTTTTTT. Protein sequence: CASSVARGLQNTGELFF.

V usage is TRBV10-3 and J usage is TRBJ2-1; 9 bases match TRBD2. Unmatched junction bases numbered 6, after V lost 9 bases and J lost 6 bases. CDR3 length: 13 amino acids. Germline CDR1 and CDR2: ENHRY and SYGVKD. CDR3 amino acids: CAIQERGVNEQFF. The CDR3, as DNA: TGTGCCATACAGGAGCGGGGGGTCAATGAGCAGTTCTTC.

This clone occurred once. The chain employs TRBV7-9 and TRBJ2-1; no firm D call. The CDR3 extends over 11 amino acids. The V and J ends lost 0 bases and 12 bases respectively, with 6 bases between them. Germline lookup yields CDR1 SEHNR and CDR2 FQNEAQ (reference sequence). CDR3 in DNA: TGTGCCAGCAGCTTAGCGAGTGGGCAGTTCTTC. Amino acid sequence: CASSLASGQFF. Full variable domain (rest looked up from reference TRBV7-9 and TRBJ2-1): DTGVSQNPRHKITKRGQNVTFRCDPISEHNRLYWYRQTLGQGPEFLTYFQNEAQLEKSRLLSDRFSAERPKGSFSTLEIQRTEQGDSAMYLCASSLASGQFFGPGTRLTVL.

The rearrangement joins TRBV5-5 to TRBJ2-5, with 12 bases aligning to TRBD2. This CDR3 contains 16 residues. CDR1 is SGHKS and CDR2 is YYEKEE in the germline V gene (reference sequence). Trimming removed 5 bases from V and 1 base from J; junction bases left unmatched: 6. The CDR3 spells CASRSTSGGLQETQYF. In nucleotides, the CDR3 is TGTGCCAGCAGGTCGACTAGCGGGGGTCTCCAAGAGACCCAGTACTTC.

This clone was found once. The J gene is TRBJ2-1, the V gene TRBV29-1; 9 positions agree with TRBD2. The V and J ends lost 6 bases and 4 bases, in that order; junction bases with no gene match: 4. Germline V gene data show CDR1 as SQVTM and CDR2 as ANQGSEA. This CDR3 contains 13 residues. In nucleotides, the CDR3 is TGCAGCGTCCATAGCGGGAGTTACAATGAGCAGTTCTTC. This translates into CSVHSGSYNEQFF.

In DNA form, the CDR3 reads TGTGCCAGCAGTTTGGGACGGAACATGAACACTGAAGCTTTCTTT. It specifies CASSLGRNMNTEAFF. The chain combines TRBV27 with TRBJ1-1; D is perhaps TRBD1 (5 bases). The germline gives CDR1 MNHEY, CDR2 SMNVEV (reference sequence). The V gene lost 3 bases and the J gene lost 0 bases, with 11 bases spanning the gap. The CDR3 extends over 15 amino acids.

This chain joins TRBV28 and TRBJ1-2; TRBD1 aligns across 8 bases. This CDR3 contains 14 residues. Germline lookup yields CDR1 MDHEN and CDR2 SYDVKM. J gave up 5 bases and V 4 bases, and 6 bases lay outside the gene matches. In DNA, the CDR3 is TGTGCCAGCAGTTGGAGAAGACAGGGGTATGGCTACACCTTC. It specifies CASSWRRQGYGYTF.

V gene TRBV19 combines with J gene TRBJ2-7; TRBD1 might be the D (7 bases). Trimming removed 4 bases at V and 6 bases at J, with 10 bases between. Germline CDR1 and CDR2: LNHDA and SQIVND (reference sequence). The CDR3 runs to 12 residues. CDR3 DNA: TGTGCCAGTAGTACCCAGGGGGGCGAGCAGTACTTC. It is translated as CASSTQGGEQYF. Based on the CDR3 plus reference TRBV19 and TRBJ2-7, the full variable domain is DGGITQSPKYLFRKEGQNVTLSCEQNLNHDAMYWYRQDPGQGLRLIYYSQIVNDFQKGDIAEGYSVSREKKESFPLTVTSAQKNPTAFYLCASSTQGGEQYFGPGTRLTVT.

J is TRBJ2-7 and V is TRBV15; D gene ambiguous. Between the trimmed V and J ends, which lost 1 base and 1 base, there was a span of 5 bases. CDR3 length equals 13 residues. Germline CDR1 reads LNHNV; CDR2 reads YYDKDF (reference sequence). DNA for the CDR3: TGTGCCACCAGCAGAGGCAGGTCCTACGAGCAGTACTTC. As protein: CATSRGRSYEQYF.

The V call is TRBV6-1, the J call TRBJ1-3, with 8 bases matching TRBD1. Germline V gene sequence: CDR1 MNHNS, CDR2 SASEGT. The CDR3 runs 15 residues. The junction had 0 bases not matched to a gene; V was cut back by 2 bases and J by 0 bases. This CDR3 reads CASSETGGSGNTIYF. The CDR3, as DNA: TGTGCCAGCAGTGAAACAGGGGGCTCTGGAAACACCATATATTTT.

This clone was observed a handful of times. The chain combines TRBV19 with TRBJ1-2; a weak D match, TRBD1 (5 bases). The CDR3 runs to 16 residues. Germline V gene data show CDR1 as LNHDA and CDR2 as SQIVND (reference sequence). V lost 7 bases, J lost 1 base, and 19 bases lay in between. CDR3: CASTNDPRRGNYGYTF. The CDR3 nucleotides are TGTGCCAGTACCAACGACCCGAGGAGGGGTAACTATGGCTACACCTTC.

The chain recombines TRBV5-1 with TRBJ1-4, with TRBD1 matching over 8 bases. V trimming: 0 bases; J trimming: 3 bases; junction bases outside the gene matches: 4. There are 16 residues in the CDR3. The V gene's germline CDR1 is SGHRS and CDR2 YFSETQ. This CDR3 is CASSLGTGLANEKLFF. DNA of the CDR3: TGCGCCAGCAGCTTGGGGACAGGGCTGGCTAATGAAAAACTGTTTTTT.

The rearrangement joins TRBV28 to TRBJ2-2; D unresolved. The CDR3 sequence is 13 residues long. Germline V lookup: CDR1 MDHEN, CDR2 SYDVKM. The V end was cut by 5 bases, the J end by 5 bases, with 9 bases between. Here the CDR3 reads CASSTQPTGELFF. CDR3 bases: TGTGCCAGCAGTACTCAGCCGACCGGGGAGCTGTTTTTT.

The chain employs TRBV29-1 and TRBJ2-3; 9 bases map to TRBD1. Trimming at V came to 7 bases and at J to 3 bases, leaving 5 bases not matched to a gene. The V gene's germline CDR1 is SQVTM and CDR2 ANQGSEA. The CDR3 is 13 amino acids. This chain's CDR3 is CSAGTGQTDTQYF. The DNA of the CDR3 is TGCAGCGCCGGGACAGGGCAAACAGATACGCAGTATTTT.

This chain joins TRBV7-2 and TRBJ1-3; 7 nucleotides agree with TRBD1. Germline CDR1 reads SGHTA; CDR2 reads FQGNSA. The junction had 4 bases not matched to a gene; V was cut back by 5 bases and J by 0 bases. The length of the CDR3 is 15 residues. In DNA, the CDR3 is TGTGCCAGCAGCCCCCGGGACAGCTCTGGAAACACCATATATTTT. Protein product: CASSPRDSSGNTIYF.

The rearrangement uses TRBV15 and TRBJ1-4; TRBD1 might be the D (6 bases). The V and J ends lost 8 bases and 5 bases respectively, with 12 bases between them. Germline CDR1 and CDR2: LNHNV and YYDKDF (reference sequence). The CDR3 contains 13 residues. CDR3 nucleotides: TGTGCCACCGGCGGACAGCCGAATGAAAAACTGTTTTTT. Its translation: CATGGQPNEKLFF.